Listed below are T cell receptor beta chains from one sample, sequenced in a study of regulatory T cells in long-lasting Graves disease. TCRdb fed the multiplex PCR reads into MiXCR, producing one record per CDR3 protein. Found here are almost 450,000 distinct CDR3 sequences, about 16% of them singletons; the top ten hold around 11%. This same sample was also taken into another study, of T cells in Graves' hyperthyroidism and ophthalmopathy.

The sample in question was peripheral blood mononuclear cells (PBMCs), obtained at new diagnosis, from a patient treated with antithyroid drugs. These receptors came from a woman aged 25 to 39 with Graves disease. CDR3s include the opening cysteine and the closing phenylalanine or tryptophan. The D gene is left open where the match is weak. Size values are once, few and many counts, or a class for expanded clones, and some rows have none.

j_call | v_call | clone_size | d_call | cdr3_aa | cdr3_nt
TRBJ2-6 | TRBV7-8 | many | TRBD2 | CASSLPSGRDFANVLTF | TGTGCCAGCAGCTTACCCTCGGGGAGGGATTTTGCCAACGTCCTGACTTTC
TRBJ2-3 | TRBV7-9 | many | TRBD2 | CASSLALGSGRGTDTQYF | TGTGCCAGCAGCTTAGCGCTCGGTAGCGGGAGAGGTACAGATACGCAGTATTTT
TRBJ1-5 | TRBV20-1 | many | NA | CSAYSGAARQDQPQHF | TGCAGTGCTTACAGTGGGGCCGCTCGCCAGGATCAGCCCCAGCATTTT
TRBJ2-5 | TRBV28 | NA | NA | CASSSVRETQYF | TGTGCCAGCAGCTCTGTTCGGGAGACCCAGTACTTC
TRBJ2-5 | TRBV12-3/TRBV12-4 | many | NA | CASSLGTGVGETQYF | TGTGCCAGCAGTTTAGGAACGGGAGTCGGAGAGACCCAGTACTTC
TRBJ2-1 | TRBV5-1 | many | TRBD2 | CASSRRGDSYNEQFF | TGTGCCAGCAGCCGGCGGGGGGACTCCTACAATGAGCAGTTCTTC
TRBJ2-7 | TRBV28 | NA | NA | CASSLSREWGAEQYF | TGTGCCAGCAGTTTATCACGAGAGTGGGGAGCCGAGCAGTACTTC
TRBJ1-2 | TRBV20-1 | many | NA | CSAQRELIYGYTF | TGCAGTGCCCAACGGGAACTGATCTATGGCTACACCTTC
TRBJ2-5 | TRBV12-3/TRBV12-4 | many | NA | CASSIGQPGQETQYF | TGTGCCAGCAGTATTGGACAGCCAGGCCAAGAGACCCAGTACTTC
TRBJ2-7 | TRBV15 | NA | TRBD2 | CATMREGRGGDEQYF | TGTGCCACCATGAGGGAAGGAAGGGGAGGGGACGAGCAGTACTTC
TRBJ2-5 | TRBV7-9 | NA | NA | CASSSGLVGTQYF | TGTGCCAGCAGCTCAGGACTGGTGGGGACCCAGTACTTC
TRBJ1-1 | TRBV6-1 | many | NA | CASCIARNTEAFF | TGTGCCAGCTGTATAGCCAGGAACACTGAAGCTTTCTTT
TRBJ2-5 | TRBV6-2/TRBV6-3 | many | NA | CASRRQETQYF | TGTGCCAGCAGGCGGCAAGAGACCCAGTACTTC
TRBJ2-3 | TRBV6-1 | NA | NA | CASSGGRTDTQYF | TGTGCCAGCAGTGGCGGTCGCACAGATACGCAGTATTTT
TRBJ2-5 | TRBV9 | NA | NA | CASSVDSLGNQYF | TGTGCCAGCAGCGTAGACTCCCTAGGTAACCAGTACTTC
TRBJ2-3 | TRBV24-1 | few | TRBD2 | CATSDLRGTSGRAEDTQYF | TGTGCCACCAGTGATTTGCGGGGGACTAGCGGGAGGGCGGAAGATACGCAGTATTTT
TRBJ2-1 | TRBV4-1 | few | NA | CASSRTGTIPYNEQFF | TGCGCCAGCAGCCGAACCGGGACGATACCCTACAATGAGCAGTTCTTC
TRBJ2-3 | TRBV9 | many | TRBD1 | CASSSPDRSDTDTQYF | TGTGCCAGCAGCTCCCCGGACAGGAGTGACACAGATACGCAGTATTTT
TRBJ2-1 | TRBV13 | few | NA | CASSSRDSGYNEQFF | TGTGCCAGCAGCTCCCGGGACTCCGGCTACAATGAGCAGTTCTTC
TRBJ1-1 | TRBV20-1 | NA | NA | CSARPQGPTEAFF | TGCAGTGCTAGACCACAGGGACCCACTGAAGCTTTCTTT